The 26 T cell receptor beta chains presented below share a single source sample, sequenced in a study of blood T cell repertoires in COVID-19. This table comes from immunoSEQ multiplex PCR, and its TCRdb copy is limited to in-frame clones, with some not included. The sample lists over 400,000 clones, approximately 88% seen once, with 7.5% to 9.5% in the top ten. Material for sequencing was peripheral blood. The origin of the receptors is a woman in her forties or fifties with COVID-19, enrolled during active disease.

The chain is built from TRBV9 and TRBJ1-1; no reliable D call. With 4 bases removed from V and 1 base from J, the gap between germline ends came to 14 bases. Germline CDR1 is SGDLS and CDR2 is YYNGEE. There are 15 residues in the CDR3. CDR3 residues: CASSTRNGGNTEAFF. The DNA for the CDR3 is TGTGCCAGCAGCACGAGGAACGGTGGGAACACTGAAGCTTTCTTT. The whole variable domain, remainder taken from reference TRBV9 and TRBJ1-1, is DSGVTQTPKHLITATGQRVTLRCSPRSGDLSVYWYQQSLDQGLQFLIQYYNGEERAKGNILERFSAQQFPDLHSELNLSSLELGDSALYFCASSTRNGGNTEAFFGQGTRLTVV.

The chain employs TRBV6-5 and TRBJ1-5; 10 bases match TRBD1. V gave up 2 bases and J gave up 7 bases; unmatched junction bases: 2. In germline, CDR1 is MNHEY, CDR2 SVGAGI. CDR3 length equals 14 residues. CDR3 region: CASSYATGGQPQHF. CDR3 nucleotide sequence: TGTGCCAGCAGTTACGCGACAGGGGGCCAGCCCCAGCATTTT.

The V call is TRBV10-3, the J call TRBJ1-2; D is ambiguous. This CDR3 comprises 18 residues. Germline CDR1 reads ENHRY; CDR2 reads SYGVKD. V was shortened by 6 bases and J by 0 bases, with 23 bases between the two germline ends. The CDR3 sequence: CAIRPNNGEGGTNYGYTF. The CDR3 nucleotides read TGTGCCATCAGGCCTAATAATGGGGAGGGCGGAACTAACTATGGCTACACCTTC.

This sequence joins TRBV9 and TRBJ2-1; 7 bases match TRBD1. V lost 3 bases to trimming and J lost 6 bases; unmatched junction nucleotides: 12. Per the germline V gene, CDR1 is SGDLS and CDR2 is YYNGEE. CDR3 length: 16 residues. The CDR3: CASSAPIQGNANEQFF. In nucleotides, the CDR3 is TGTGCCAGCAGCGCTCCCATACAGGGGAATGCCAATGAGCAGTTCTTC.

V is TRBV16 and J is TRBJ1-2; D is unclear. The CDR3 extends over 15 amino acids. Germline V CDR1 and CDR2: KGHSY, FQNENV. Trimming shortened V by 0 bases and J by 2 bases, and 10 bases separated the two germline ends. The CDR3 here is CASSQSRGQNYGYTF. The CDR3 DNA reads TGTGCCAGCAGCCAATCGCGAGGGCAGAACTATGGCTACACCTTC.

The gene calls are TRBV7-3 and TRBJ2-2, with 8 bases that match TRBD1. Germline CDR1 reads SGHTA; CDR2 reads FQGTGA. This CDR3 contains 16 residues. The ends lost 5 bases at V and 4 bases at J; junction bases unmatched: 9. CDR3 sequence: CASSPTRGPSTGELFF. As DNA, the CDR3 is TGTGCCAGCAGCCCCACCAGGGGGCCGAGCACCGGGGAGCTGTTTTTT. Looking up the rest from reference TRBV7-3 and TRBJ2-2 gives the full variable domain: GAGVSQTPSNKVTEKGKYVELRCDPISGHTALYWYRQSLGQGPEFLIYFQGTGAADDSGLPNDRFFAVRPEGSVSTLKIQRTERGDSAVYLCASSPTRGPSTGELFFGEGSRLTVL.

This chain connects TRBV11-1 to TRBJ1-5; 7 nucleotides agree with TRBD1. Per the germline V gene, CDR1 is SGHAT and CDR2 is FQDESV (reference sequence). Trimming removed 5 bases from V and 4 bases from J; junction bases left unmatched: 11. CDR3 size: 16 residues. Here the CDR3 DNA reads TGTGCCAGCAGCATCTTGGACAGGCTGGTTAATCAGCCCCAGCATTTT. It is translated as CASSILDRLVNQPQHF.

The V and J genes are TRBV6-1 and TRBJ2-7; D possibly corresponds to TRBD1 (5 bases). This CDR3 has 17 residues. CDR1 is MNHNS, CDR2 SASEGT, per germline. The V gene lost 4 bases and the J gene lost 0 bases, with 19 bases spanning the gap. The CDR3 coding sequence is TGTGCCAGCAGTGTACAGGCCGCCCCTCAATTCTCCTACGAGCAGTACTTC. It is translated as CASSVQAAPQFSYEQYF.

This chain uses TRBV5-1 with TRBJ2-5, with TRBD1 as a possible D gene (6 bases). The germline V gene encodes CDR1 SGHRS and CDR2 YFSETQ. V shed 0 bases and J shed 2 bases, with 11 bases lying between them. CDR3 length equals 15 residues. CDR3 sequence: CASSLEGGTQETQYF. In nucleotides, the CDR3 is TGCGCCAGCAGCTTGGAAGGGGGTACACAAGAGACCCAGTACTTC. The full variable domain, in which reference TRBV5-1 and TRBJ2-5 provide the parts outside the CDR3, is KAGVTQTPRYLIKTRGQQVTLSCSPISGHRSVSWYQQTPGQGLQFLFEYFSETQRNKGNFPGRFSGRQFSNSRSEMNVSTLELGDSALYLCASSLEGGTQETQYFGPGTRLLVL.

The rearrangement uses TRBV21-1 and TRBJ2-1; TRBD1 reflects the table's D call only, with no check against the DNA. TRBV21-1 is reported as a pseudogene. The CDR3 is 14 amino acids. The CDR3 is CASTDRDLHNEQFF. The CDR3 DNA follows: TGTGCCAGCACCGACAGAGACCTTCACAATGAGCAGTTCTTC.

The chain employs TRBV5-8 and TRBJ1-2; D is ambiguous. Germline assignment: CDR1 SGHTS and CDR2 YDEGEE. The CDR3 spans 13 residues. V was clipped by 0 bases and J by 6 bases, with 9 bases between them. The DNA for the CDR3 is TGTGCCAGCAGCTTGGCTGGGCAGAATGGCTACACCTTC. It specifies CASSLAGQNGYTF.

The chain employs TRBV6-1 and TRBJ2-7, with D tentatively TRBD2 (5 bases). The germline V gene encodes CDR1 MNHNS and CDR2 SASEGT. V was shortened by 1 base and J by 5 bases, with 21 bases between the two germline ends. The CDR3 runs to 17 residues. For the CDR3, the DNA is TGTGCCAGCAGTGAAGTGGGTTTGGGCCAAGGGAGCCACGAGCAGTACTTC. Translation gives CASSEVGLGQGSHEQYF.

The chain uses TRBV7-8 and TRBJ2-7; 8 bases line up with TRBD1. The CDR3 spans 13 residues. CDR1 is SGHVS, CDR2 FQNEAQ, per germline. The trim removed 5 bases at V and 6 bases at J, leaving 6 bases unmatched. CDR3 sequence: CASSRKTGAEQYF. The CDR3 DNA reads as TGTGCCAGCAGCCGAAAGACAGGGGCCGAGCAGTACTTC.

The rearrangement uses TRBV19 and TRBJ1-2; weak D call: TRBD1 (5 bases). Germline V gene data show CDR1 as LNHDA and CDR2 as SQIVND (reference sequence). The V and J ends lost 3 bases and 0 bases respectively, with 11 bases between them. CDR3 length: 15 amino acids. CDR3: CASSIRTPSNYGYTF. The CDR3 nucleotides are TGTGCCAGTAGTATTCGGACACCCTCTAACTATGGCTACACCTTC.

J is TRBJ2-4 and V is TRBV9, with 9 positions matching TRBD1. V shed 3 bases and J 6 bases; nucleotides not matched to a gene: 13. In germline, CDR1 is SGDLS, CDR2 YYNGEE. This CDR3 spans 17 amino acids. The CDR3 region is CASSAADQGQGRNIQYF. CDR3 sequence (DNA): TGTGCCAGCAGCGCCGCTGACCAAGGACAGGGGCGAAACATTCAGTACTTC.

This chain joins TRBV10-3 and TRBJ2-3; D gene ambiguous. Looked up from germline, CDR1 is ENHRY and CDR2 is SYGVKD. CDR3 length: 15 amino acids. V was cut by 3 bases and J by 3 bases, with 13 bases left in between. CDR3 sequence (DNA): TGTGCCATCAGTGACGACCCCTTCGGGACAGATACGCAGTATTTT. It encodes CAISDDPFGTDTQYF.

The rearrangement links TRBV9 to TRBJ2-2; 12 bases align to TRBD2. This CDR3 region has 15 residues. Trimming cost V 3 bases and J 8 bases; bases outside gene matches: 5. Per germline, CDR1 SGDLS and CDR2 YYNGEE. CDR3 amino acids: CASSETSGGWGELFF. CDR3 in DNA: TGTGCCAGCAGCGAGACTAGCGGGGGATGGGGGGAGCTGTTTTTT.

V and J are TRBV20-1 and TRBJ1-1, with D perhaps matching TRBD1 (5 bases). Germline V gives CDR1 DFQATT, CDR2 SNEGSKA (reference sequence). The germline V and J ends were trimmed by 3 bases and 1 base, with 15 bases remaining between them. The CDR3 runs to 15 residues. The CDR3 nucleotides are TGCAGTGCTAGTACGGGGGGTAACAAGAACACTGAAGCTTTCTTT. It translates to CSASTGGNKNTEAFF.

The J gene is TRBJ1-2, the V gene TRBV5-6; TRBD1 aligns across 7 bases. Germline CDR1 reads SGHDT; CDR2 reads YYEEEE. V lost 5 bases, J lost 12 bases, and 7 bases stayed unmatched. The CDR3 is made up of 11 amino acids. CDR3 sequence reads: CASSSGQRDTF. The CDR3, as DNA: TGTGCCAGCAGTTCGGGACAGAGGGACACCTTC. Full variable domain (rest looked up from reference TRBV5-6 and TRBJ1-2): DAGVTQSPTHLIKTRGQQVTLRCSPKSGHDTVSWYQQALGQGPQFIFQYYEEEERQRGNFPDRFSGHQFPNYSSELNVNALLLGDSALYLCASSSGQRDTFGSGTRLTVV.

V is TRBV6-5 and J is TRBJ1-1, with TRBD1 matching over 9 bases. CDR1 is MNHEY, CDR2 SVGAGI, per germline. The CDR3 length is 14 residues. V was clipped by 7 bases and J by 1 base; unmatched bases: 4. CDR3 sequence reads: CASTKDRGNTEAFF. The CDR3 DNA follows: TGTGCCAGCACCAAGGACAGGGGGAACACTGAAGCTTTCTTT.

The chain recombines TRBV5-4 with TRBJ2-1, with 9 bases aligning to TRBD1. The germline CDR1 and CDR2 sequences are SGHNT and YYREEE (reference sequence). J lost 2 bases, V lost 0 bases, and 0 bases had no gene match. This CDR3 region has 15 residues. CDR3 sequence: CASSLGTGAYNEQFF. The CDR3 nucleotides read TGTGCCAGCAGCTTGGGGACAGGGGCCTACAATGAGCAGTTCTTC.

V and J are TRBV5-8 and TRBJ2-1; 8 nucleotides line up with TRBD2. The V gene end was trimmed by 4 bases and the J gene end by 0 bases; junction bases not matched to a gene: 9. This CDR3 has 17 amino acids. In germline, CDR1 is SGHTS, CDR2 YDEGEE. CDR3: CASSLLIAGSSYNEQFF. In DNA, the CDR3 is TGTGCCAGCAGCCTTTTAATAGCGGGGAGCTCCTACAATGAGCAGTTCTTC. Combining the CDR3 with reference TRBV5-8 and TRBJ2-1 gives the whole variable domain EAGVTQSPTHLIKTRGQQATLRCSPISGHTSVYWYQQALGLGLQFLLWYDEGEERNRGNFPPRFSGRQFPNYSSELNVNALELEDSALYLCASSLLIAGSSYNEQFFGPGTRLTVL.

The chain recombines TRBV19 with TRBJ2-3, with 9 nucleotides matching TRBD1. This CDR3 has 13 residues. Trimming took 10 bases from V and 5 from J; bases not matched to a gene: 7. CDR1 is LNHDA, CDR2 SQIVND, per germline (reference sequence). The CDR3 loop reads CATIQGAGDTQYF. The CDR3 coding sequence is TGTGCCACCATACAGGGGGCCGGAGATACGCAGTATTTT. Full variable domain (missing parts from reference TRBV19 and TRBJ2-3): DGGITQSPKYLFRKEGQNVTLSCEQNLNHDAMYWYRQDPGQGLRLIYYSQIVNDFQKGDIAEGYSVSREKKESFPLTVTSAQKNPTAFYLCATIQGAGDTQYFGPGTRLTVL.

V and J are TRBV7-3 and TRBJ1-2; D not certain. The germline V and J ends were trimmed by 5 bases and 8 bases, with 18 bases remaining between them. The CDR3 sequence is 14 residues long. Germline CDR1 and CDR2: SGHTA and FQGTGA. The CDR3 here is CASSPGVGLRGYTF. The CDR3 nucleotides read TGTGCCAGCAGCCCCGGGGTGGGGTTACGGGGCTACACCTTC.

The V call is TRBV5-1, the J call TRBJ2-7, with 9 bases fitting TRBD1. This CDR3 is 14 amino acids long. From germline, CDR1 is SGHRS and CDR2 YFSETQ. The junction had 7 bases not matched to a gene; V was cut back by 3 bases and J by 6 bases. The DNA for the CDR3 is TGCGCCAGCAGCTCCGGGACAGGGATTCTCGAGCAGTACTTC. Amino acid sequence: CASSSGTGILEQYF.

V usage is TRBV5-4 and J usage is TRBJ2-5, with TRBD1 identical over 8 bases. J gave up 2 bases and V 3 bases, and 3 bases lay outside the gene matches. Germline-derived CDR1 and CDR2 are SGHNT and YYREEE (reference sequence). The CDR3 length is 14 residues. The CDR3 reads CASSWTGTQETQYF. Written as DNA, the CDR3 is TGTGCCAGCAGCTGGACAGGGACTCAAGAGACCCAGTACTTC.